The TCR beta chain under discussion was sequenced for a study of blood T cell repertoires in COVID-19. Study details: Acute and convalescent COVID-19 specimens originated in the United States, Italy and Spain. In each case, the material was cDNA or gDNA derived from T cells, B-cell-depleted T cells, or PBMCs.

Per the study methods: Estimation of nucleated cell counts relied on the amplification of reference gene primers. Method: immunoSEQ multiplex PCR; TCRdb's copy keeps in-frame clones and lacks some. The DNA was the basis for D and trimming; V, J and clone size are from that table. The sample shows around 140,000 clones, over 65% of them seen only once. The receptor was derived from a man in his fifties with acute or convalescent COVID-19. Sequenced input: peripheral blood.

CDR3 in DNA: TGTGCCACCAGCGGGACTAGCGGGGAGGAGACCCAGTACTTC. It yields the protein CATSGTSGEETQYF. The rearrangement joins TRBV24-1 to TRBJ2-5; 13 bases map to TRBD2. Germline-derived CDR1 and CDR2 are KGHDR and SFDVKD. Germline trimming cut 7 bases from V and 5 bases from J; bases unmatched to any gene: 3. This CDR3 contains 14 residues.